One and the same sample provided the 3 T cell receptor beta chains below, sequenced in a study of cytomegalovirus exposure and HLA in healthy donors. The study ran its PCR with 60 Vbeta and 13 Jbeta primers. Measured with immunoSEQ multiplex PCR; TCRdb has only the in-frame clones, and not every one. The data show 120,000 or so clones, around 80% seen once. Input material: PBMCs. The receptors were sampled from a man aged 30 to 39 in good health and CMV-seropositive.

The chain has TRBV7-6 and TRBJ2-3; D gene uncertain. Germline-derived CDR1 and CDR2 are SGHVS and FNYEAQ. Trimming left V 1 base short and J 0 bases short, with 8 bases between. The CDR3 is 15 residues long. CDR3 nucleotides: TGTGCCAGCAGCTTAGTTGGGCTTAGCACAGATACGCAGTATTTT. Amino acid sequence: CASSLVGLSTDTQYF.

This CDR3 reads CASSSTYEQYF. As DNA, the CDR3 is TGTGCCAGCAGCTCAACCTACGAGCAGTACTTC. This chain connects TRBV5-4 to TRBJ2-7; D not resolved. Germline-derived CDR1 and CDR2 are SGHNT and YYREEE (reference sequence). The CDR3 is 11 residues long. Trimming stripped 3 bases from V and 2 bases from J, with 3 bases between.

The chain employs TRBV6-5 and TRBJ2-3; perhaps TRBD2 as D (6 bases). V dropped 0 bases and J dropped 5 bases, with 15 bases sitting between them. The CDR3 sequence is 16 residues long. Germline lookup yields CDR1 MNHEY and CDR2 SVGAGI. The CDR3 sequence is CASSYSSGTPLDTQYF. CDR3 sequence (DNA): TGTGCCAGCAGTTACTCATCGGGGACTCCTTTAGATACGCAGTATTTT.